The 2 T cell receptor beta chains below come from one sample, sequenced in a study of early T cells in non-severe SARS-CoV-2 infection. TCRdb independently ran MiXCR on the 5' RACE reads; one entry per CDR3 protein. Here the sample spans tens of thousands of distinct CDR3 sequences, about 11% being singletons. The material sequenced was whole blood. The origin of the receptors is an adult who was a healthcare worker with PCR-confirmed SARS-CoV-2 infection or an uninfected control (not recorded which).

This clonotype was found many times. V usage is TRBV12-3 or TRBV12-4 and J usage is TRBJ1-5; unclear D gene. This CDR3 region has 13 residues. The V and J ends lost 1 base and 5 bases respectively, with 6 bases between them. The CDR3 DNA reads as TGTGCCAGCAGTTTAGTTTGGGATCAGCCCCAGCATTTT. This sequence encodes CASSLVWDQPQHF.

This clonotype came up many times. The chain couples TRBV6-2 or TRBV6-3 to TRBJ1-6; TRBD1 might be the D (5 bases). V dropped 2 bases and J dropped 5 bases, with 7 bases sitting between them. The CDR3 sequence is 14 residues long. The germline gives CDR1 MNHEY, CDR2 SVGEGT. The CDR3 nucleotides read TGTGCCAGCAGTTACGGACATAATAATTCACCCCTCCACTTT. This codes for CASSYGHNNSPLHF.